These T cell receptor beta chains were read from a single sample in a study of OX40 agonist ivuxolimab in advanced cancers. This table comes from immunoSEQ multiplex PCR, and its TCRdb copy is limited to in-frame clones, with some not included. The repertoire includes under 75,000 clones, roughly 91% of them detected once, and about 0.76% sits in the top ten. The sample here was CD4+ or CD8+ T cells sorted from blood, taken in a trial of the OX40 agonist ivuxolimab. These receptors all come from an adult with an advanced solid tumor such as melanoma, head and neck, liver or kidney cancer. Each CDR3 is given with its conserved first and last residue. A D gene is named only where the DNA matches it firmly. For some rows the clone size is stated as once, few or many, or as a class when expanded; others skip it.

D,size,V,J,CDR3,DNA
-,-,TRBV5-6,TRBJ1-5,CASSLAARVGQPQHF,TGTGCCAGCAGCTTGGCGGCCAGGGTTGGGCAGCCCCAGCATTTT
TRBD2,-,TRBV9,TRBJ2-3,CASSVGLAGPRTDTQYF,TGTGCCAGCAGCGTAGGCCTAGCGGGGCCCCGCACAGATACGCAGTATTTT
TRBD1,once,TRBV28,TRBJ1-2,CASSPGTGPAPYGYTF,TGTGCCAGCAGCCCAGGGACAGGCCCTGCTCCCTATGGCTACACCTTC
-,-,TRBV6-1,TRBJ2-5,CASSEVIGWGTQYF,TGTGCCAGCAGTGAAGTGATAGGCTGGGGGACCCAGTACTTC
-,-,TRBV19,TRBJ2-3,CASSPSIGIQDTQYF,TGTGCCAGTAGTCCTAGTATCGGTATCCAAGATACGCAGTATTTT
-,-,TRBV27,TRBJ2-1,CASSFWGSSYNEQFF,TGTGCCAGCAGTTTTTGGGGAAGCTCCTACAATGAGCAGTTCTTC
-,-,TRBV15,TRBJ1-3,CATSRERSSGNTIYF,TGTGCCACCAGCAGGGAGCGTTCTTCTGGAAACACCATATATTTT
TRBD2,-,TRBV18,TRBJ2-1,CASSSLPSTSGGANEQFF,TGTGCCAGCTCATCCCTCCCTTCGACTAGCGGGGGGGCAAATGAGCAGTTCTTC
-,few,TRBV30,TRBJ1-5,CAWSRRGDQPQHF,TGTGCCTGGAGCCGGAGAGGGGATCAGCCCCAGCATTTT
TRBD1,-,TRBV28,TRBJ1-2,CASSLTGNYGYTF,TGTGCCAGCAGTTTGACAGGGAACTATGGCTACACCTTC
-,-,TRBV19,TRBJ2-3,CASSMGRVRHRMGTDTQYF,TGTGCCAGTAGTATGGGTAGGGTGAGACACAGGATGGGCACAGATACGCAGTATTTT
-,-,TRBV11-2,TRBJ1-4,CASSSYEKLFF,TGTGCCAGCAGCTCGTATGAAAAACTGTTTTTT
-,-,TRBV9,TRBJ2-5,CASSVGALAKETQYF,TGTGCCAGCAGCGTAGGGGCCCTAGCGAAAGAGACCCAGTACTTC
TRBD2,-,TRBV5-1,TRBJ2-1,CASSEVSGSPSSYNEQFF,TGCGCCAGCAGTGAGGTTAGCGGGAGCCCCAGCTCCTACAATGAGCAGTTCTTC
TRBD2,-,TRBV15,TRBJ2-1,CATSRVLAGHNEQFF,TGTGCCACCAGCAGAGTACTAGCGGGACACAATGAGCAGTTCTTC
-,few,TRBV2,TRBJ1-6,CASSAGGARSPLHF,TGTGCCAGCAGTGCCGGCGGGGCGCGTTCACCCCTCCACTTT
TRBD1,-,TRBV11-3,TRBJ2-5,CASSPGLQGKETQYF,TGTGCCAGCAGCCCAGGATTACAGGGGAAAGAGACCCAGTACTTC
-,-,TRBV6-6,TRBJ2-5,CASSYQKETQYF,TGTGCCAGCAGTTACCAGAAAGAGACCCAGTACTTC
-,-,TRBV7-9,TRBJ2-2,CASSLGGFANTGELFF,TGTGCCAGCAGCTTAGGCGGATTCGCGAACACCGGGGAGCTGTTTTTT
TRBD1,-,TRBV5-1,TRBJ1-1,CASSPTGEETEAFF,TGCGCCAGCAGCCCGACAGGGGAGGAAACTGAAGCTTTCTTT
TRBD1,-,TRBV19,TRBJ2-2,CASRQPGQGIVGELFF,TGTGCCAGTAGGCAGCCGGGACAGGGCATTGTCGGGGAGCTGTTTTTT
TRBD1,-,TRBV7-9,TRBJ2-5,CASSPTGGWMETQYF,TGTGCCAGCAGCCCCACAGGGGGCTGGATGGAGACCCAGTACTTC